This T cell receptor beta chain was sequenced for a study of a mutant IDH1 vaccine in newly diagnosed glioma. Study-wide background: It was radiotherapy, temozolomide, or both that patients received previously, with most receiving both. General study findings and limits: Induction of immune responses by the vaccine occurred in about 95% of patients.

Time point indicated: baseline, week 1 (first vaccination visit). Documented treatment: pre-vaccination baseline after standard-of-care therapy. New WHO grade 3 or 4 astrocytomas that were IDH1-mutant and ATRX-lost had been found in donors. Germline V gene lookup returns CDR1 SGHTA and CDR2 FQGNSA. V lost 3 bases to trimming and J lost 5 bases; unmatched junction nucleotides: 4. There are 14 residues in the CDR3. Only in-frame clones appear in the TCRdb table, and some are missing; sequencing was by immunoSEQ multiplex PCR. The sample lists about 51,000 clones; about three quarters were seen once. On this clone itself: Its specificity is unknown.

Material: PBMCs, obtained from a glioma patient treated with radiotherapy, temozolomide or both. The receptor was derived from a woman in her forties with glioma. The chain uses TRBV7-2 and TRBJ1-1; 9 positions match TRBD1. CDR3 bases: TGTGCCAGCAGCTTCCGACAGGGGGGGACTGAAGCTTTCTTT. Translated, it gives CASSFRQGGTEAFF.